One and the same sample provided the 21 T cell receptor beta chains below, sequenced in a study of blood T cell repertoires in COVID-19. The data were produced by immunoSEQ multiplex PCR, yet TCRdb's version contains in-frame clones alone and is incomplete. The sample holds about 220,000 clones; roughly 85% are singletons and the top ten take more than 2%. Sequencing was performed on peripheral blood. All receptors come from a woman between 70 and 85 years old with COVID-19, enrolled during active disease.

The V and J genes are TRBV5-1 and TRBJ2-7; D remains ambiguous. CDR3 length: 13 residues. Per germline, CDR1 SGHRS and CDR2 YFSETQ. Trimming removed 1 base from V and 3 bases from J, with 8 bases in between. In nucleotides, the CDR3 is TGCGCCAGCAGCTTGTACAATGACTACGAGCAGTACTTC. It specifies CASSLYNDYEQYF.

The chain couples TRBV7-2 to TRBJ2-2; D perhaps matches TRBD1 (5 bases). V lost 5 bases and J 0 bases, leaving 10 bases between the germline ends. CDR1 and CDR2 from the germline V gene are SGHTA and FQGNSA. The CDR3 has 15 amino acids. CDR3 sequence (DNA): TGTGCCAGCAGCCAGGACACTGCGAACACCGGGGAGCTGTTTTTT. The encoded protein is CASSQDTANTGELFF. The entire variable domain, with the rest obtained from reference TRBV7-2 and TRBJ2-2, is as follows: GAGVSQSPSNKVTEKGKDVELRCDPISGHTALYWYRQSLGQGLEFLIYFQGNSAPDKSGLPSDRFSAERTGGSVSTLTIQRTQQEDSAVYLCASSQDTANTGELFFGEGSRLTVL.

The chain has TRBV5-1 and TRBJ2-5; 10 positions agree with TRBD1. CDR3 size: 14 residues. Germline V gene lookup returns CDR1 SGHRS and CDR2 YFSETQ. After removal of 5 bases from V and 10 bases from J, the junction contained 11 bases not matched to a gene. Written as DNA, the CDR3 is TGCGCCAGCAGTTCCGACAGGGGGCTGGGGTTCCAGTACTTC. Translating gives CASSSDRGLGFQYF.

The chain carries TRBV18 and TRBJ1-2; 7 positions match TRBD1. Germline values: CDR1 KGHSH, CDR2 LQKENI. The length of the CDR3 is 17 residues. V trimming: 2 bases; J trimming: 4 bases; junction bases outside the gene matches: 13. The CDR3 sequence: CASSPGATGVPGYGYTF. Written as DNA, the CDR3 is TGTGCCAGCTCACCAGGGGCCACAGGGGTGCCGGGCTATGGCTACACCTTC.

The chain couples TRBV18 to TRBJ1-1, with 8 bases identical to TRBD1. Trimming cost V 4 bases and J 8 bases; bases outside gene matches: 9. The germline CDR1 and CDR2 sequences are KGHSH and LQKENI. The CDR3 is made up of 14 amino acids. DNA for the CDR3: TGTGCCAGCTCACTAGGACAGGGACTACTCGAAGCTTTCTTT. Encoded protein: CASSLGQGLLEAFF. Based on the CDR3 plus reference TRBV18 and TRBJ1-1, the full variable domain is NAGVMQNPRHLVRRRGQEARLRCSPMKGHSHVYWYRQLPEEGLKFMVYLQKENIIDESGMPKERFSAEFPKEGPSILRIQQVVRGDSAAYFCASSLGQGLLEAFFGQGTRLTVV.

The chain combines TRBV25-1 with TRBJ2-4; D possibly corresponds to TRBD1 (6 bases). The CDR3 extends over 15 amino acids. Germline V gene data show CDR1 as MGHDK and CDR2 as SYGVNS. Trimming removed 6 bases at V and 1 base at J, with 13 bases between. The CDR3 loop is CASSHTRGAKNIQYF. Written as DNA, the CDR3 is TGTGCCAGCAGCCATACTAGGGGGGCCAAAAACATTCAGTACTTC.

The chain couples TRBV19 to TRBJ1-1; 9 bases fit TRBD1. Unmatched junction bases numbered 3, after V lost 6 bases and J lost 1 base. In germline, CDR1 is LNHDA, CDR2 SQIVND (reference sequence). The CDR3 has 14 residues. In nucleotides, the CDR3 is TGTGCCAGTAGCCGGGACAGGGAGAACACTGAAGCTTTCTTT. It codes for CASSRDRENTEAFF.

The chain has TRBV12-3 or TRBV12-4 and TRBJ1-2; 7 bases are a match to TRBD1. The CDR3 is 13 residues long. J lost 5 bases, V lost 4 bases, and 4 bases had no gene match. This chain's CDR3 is CASSSTGKYGYTF. CDR3 nucleotides: TGTGCCAGCAGTTCGACAGGGAAATATGGCTACACCTTC.

The chain recombines TRBV19 with TRBJ2-3; D call uncertain. The V gene lost 3 bases and the J gene lost 6 bases, with 16 bases spanning the gap. This CDR3 has 15 residues. Germline-derived CDR1 and CDR2 are LNHDA and SQIVND (reference sequence). CDR3 sequence: CASSIPRSSHDTQYF. In DNA, the CDR3 is TGTGCCAGTAGTATCCCTCGCTCTTCACACGATACGCAGTATTTT.

The chain joins TRBV5-6 to TRBJ1-2; D remains ambiguous. CDR3 size: 14 residues. CDR1 SGHDT and CDR2 YYEEEE come from the germline V gene. V was shortened by 0 bases and J by 2 bases, with 8 bases between the two germline ends. The CDR3, as DNA: TGTGCCAGCAGCTTGGAGCCGGTGAACTATGGCTACACCTTC. This sequence encodes CASSLEPVNYGYTF.

This sequence joins TRBV29-1 and TRBJ1-2; 9 bases align to TRBD1. The CDR3 totals 15 residues. Trimming took 2 bases from V and 4 from J; bases not matched to a gene: 8. Germline lookup yields CDR1 SQVTM and CDR2 ANQGSEA. CDR3 coding DNA: TGCAGCGTTGAACTCGAAAGGACAGGGGCCTATGGCTACACCTTC. It translates to CSVELERTGAYGYTF.

V is TRBV14 and J is TRBJ1-1; D gene ambiguous. Trimming stripped 3 bases from V and 3 bases from J, with 8 bases between. This CDR3 spans 13 amino acids. CDR1 is SGHDN and CDR2 is FVKESK in the germline V gene. The CDR3 sequence is CASSQGVYTEAFF. For the CDR3, the DNA is TGTGCCAGCAGCCAGGGAGTCTACACTGAAGCTTTCTTT.

V usage is TRBV30 and J usage is TRBJ1-1, with 11 positions matching TRBD1. Germline-derived CDR1 and CDR2 are GTSNPN and SVGIG (reference sequence). This CDR3 spans 14 amino acids. Trimming removed 2 bases from V and 3 bases from J; junction bases left unmatched: 2. The CDR3 is CAWSRDRGYTEAFF. The CDR3 bases are TGTGCCTGGAGTCGGGACAGGGGGTACACTGAAGCTTTCTTT.

The V call is TRBV19, the J call TRBJ2-3; D remains ambiguous. The CDR3 consists of 14 residues. Trimming removed 8 bases at V and 1 base at J, with 13 bases between. Germline assignment: CDR1 LNHDA and CDR2 SQIVND (reference sequence). The CDR3: CASGPVGRTDTQYF. As DNA, the CDR3 is TGTGCCAGTGGGCCCGTTGGCCGCACAGATACGCAGTATTTT.

J is TRBJ2-3 and V is TRBV5-1; 11 positions agree with TRBD2. Unmatched junction bases numbered 7, after V lost 1 base and J lost 6 bases. The germline gives CDR1 SGHRS, CDR2 YFSETQ. This CDR3 comprises 16 residues. The DNA for the CDR3 is TGCGCCAGCAGCTTGTCCCTAGCGGGGGGCTGGGATACGCAGTATTTT. It is translated as CASSLSLAGGWDTQYF.

This rearrangement joins TRBV14 to TRBJ1-1, with D uncertain. Germline assignment: CDR1 SGHDN and CDR2 FVKESK. Between the trimmed V and J ends, which lost 4 bases and 1 base, there was a span of 13 bases. CDR3 length: 15 residues. CDR3 in DNA: TGTGCCAGCAGCCCAAGTGGACGGGGGAACACTGAAGCTTTCTTT. It yields the protein CASSPSGRGNTEAFF.

The gene calls are TRBV6-2 or TRBV6-3 and TRBJ2-1; 7 bases align to TRBD1. The V gene end was trimmed by 5 bases and the J gene end by 1 base; junction bases not matched to a gene: 5. The CDR3 covers 15 residues. Germline CDR1 and CDR2: MNHEY and SVGEGT. The CDR3, as DNA: TGTGCCAGCAGTAAGGGACAGCCTTCCTACAATGAGCAGTTCTTC. Protein: CASSKGQPSYNEQFF.

This chain joins TRBV3-1 (or the pseudogene TRBV3-2) and TRBJ2-5; TRBD1 matches 7 bases. Per the germline V gene, CDR1 is LGHDT and CDR2 is YNNKEL (reference sequence). The V and J ends lost 0 bases and 0 bases, in that order; junction bases with no gene match: 10. CDR3 length: 18 residues. In DNA, the CDR3 is TGTGCCAGCAGCCAAGATCGGGGCAGGGGGAAGTACCAAGAGACCCAGTACTTC. Translating gives CASSQDRGRGKYQETQYF.

The V call is TRBV6-2 or TRBV6-3, the J call TRBJ1-2; a possible D gene is TRBD1 (5 bases). The germline gives CDR1 MNHEY, CDR2 SVGEGT. This CDR3 spans 12 amino acids. V lost 1 base to trimming and J lost 8 bases, with 8 bases between them. The CDR3 coding sequence is TGTGCCAGCAGTTACTTACAGGCAGGCTACACCTTC. It codes for CASSYLQAGYTF.

The chain is built from TRBV6-2 or TRBV6-3 and TRBJ2-5, with 9 bases lining up with TRBD2. After removal of 1 base from V and 5 bases from J, the junction contained 8 bases not matched to a gene. The CDR3 has 16 residues. The germline V gene encodes CDR1 MNHEY and CDR2 SVGEGT. The CDR3 DNA is TGTGCCAGCAGTTACTTTGGCGGGGGGGTAGCGGAGACCCAGTACTTC. Protein product: CASSYFGGGVAETQYF.

The V gene is TRBV7-3, the J gene TRBJ1-1; a weak D match, TRBD1 (6 bases). Trimming left V 1 base short and J 1 base short, with 19 bases between. Germline V gives CDR1 SGHTA, CDR2 FQGTGA. The CDR3 sequence is 18 residues long. The CDR3 nucleotides are TGTGCCAGCAGCTTAAGGGGCCGGTGGGGGCTCCCGAACACTGAAGCTTTCTTT. Translation gives CASSLRGRWGLPNTEAFF.